Given below is one TCR beta chain in context. These data originate in a study of monozygotic twins with inflammatory bowel disease. TCRdb processed the 5' RACE reads again and assigns one entry to each CDR3 protein, with no DNA. Found here are some 160,000 distinct CDR3 sequences; the top ten clones hold 7.4%. The sample comprised blood. This clonotype was sampled from a human donor with ulcerative colitis or Crohn's disease, or a healthy co-twin of an affected twin (not recorded which).

CDR3 residues: CASSHTGTGKLSQFF. The chain uses TRBV27 and TRBJ2-1; there is no DNA to check the TCRdb D call of TRBD1. CDR1 MNHEY and CDR2 SMNVEV come from the germline V gene (reference sequence). CDR3 size: 15 residues.